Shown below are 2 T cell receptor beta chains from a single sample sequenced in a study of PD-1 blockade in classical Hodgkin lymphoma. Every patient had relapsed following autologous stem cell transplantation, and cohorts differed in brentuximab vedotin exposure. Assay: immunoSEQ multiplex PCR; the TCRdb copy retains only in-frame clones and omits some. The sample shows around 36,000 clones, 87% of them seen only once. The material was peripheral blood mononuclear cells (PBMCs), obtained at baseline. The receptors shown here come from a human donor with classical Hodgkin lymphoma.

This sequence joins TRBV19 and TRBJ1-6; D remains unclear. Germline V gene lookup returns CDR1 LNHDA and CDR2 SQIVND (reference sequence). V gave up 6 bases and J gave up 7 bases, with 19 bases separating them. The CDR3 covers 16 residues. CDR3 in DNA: TGTGCCAGTAGCCTTGCCAATAACATGGGCAATTCACCCCTCCACTTT. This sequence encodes CASSLANNMGNSPLHF.

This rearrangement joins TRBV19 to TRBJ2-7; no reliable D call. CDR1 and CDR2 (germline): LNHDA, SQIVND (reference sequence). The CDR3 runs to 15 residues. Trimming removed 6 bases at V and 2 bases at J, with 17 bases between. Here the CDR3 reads CASSLIFGDPYEQYF. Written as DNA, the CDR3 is TGTGCCAGTAGCCTAATCTTTGGGGATCCCTACGAGCAGTACTTC.